This is a list of T cell receptor beta chains from one sample in a study of PD-L1 blockade in urothelial cancer. Method: immunoSEQ multiplex PCR; TCRdb's copy keeps in-frame clones and lacks some. Here the sample spans approximately 110,000 clones, around 85% being singletons. This sample comprised PBMCs, obtained around atezolizumab (anti-PD-L1) treatment. The receptors shown here come from a man in his fifties with urothelial cancer. CDR3s include the opening cysteine and the closing phenylalanine or tryptophan. Fields, in order: V gene, D gene, J gene, CDR3 length, clone size, CDR3 DNA, CDR3 protein. A D gene is named only where the DNA matches it firmly. Clone size is given for some rows only: seen once, a few or many times, or a class if the clone is expanded.

TRBV15	-	TRBJ2-7	13	-	TGTGCCACCAGCAATGGACTCCTCTACGAGCAGTACTTC	CATSNGLLYEQYF
TRBV7-8	-	TRBJ2-7	14	-	TGTGCCAGCAGCTTACAGGGGAGCTCCTACGAGCAGTACTTC	CASSLQGSSYEQYF
TRBV7-2	TRBD1	TRBJ2-3	17	-	TGTGCCAGCAGAGTTGCGCCGGGACAGGGGTTAGCAGATACGCAGTATTTT	CASRVAPGQGLADTQYF
TRBV7-6	-	TRBJ2-1	13	once	TGTGCCAGCAGCTATCCGGAGTACAATGAGCAGTTCTTC	CASSYPEYNEQFF
TRBV6-1	-	TRBJ1-6	13	-	TGTGCCAGCAGTGACTCAGGGGTGCCACTCCTCCACTTT	CASSDSGVPLLHF
TRBV5-4	TRBD2	TRBJ2-3	17	-	TGTGCCAGCAGCTTTGGCGGGAGAGGGCCTAGCACAGATACGCAGTATTTT	CASSFGGRGPSTDTQYF
TRBV18	-	TRBJ1-1	13	-	TGTGCCAGCTCAGGAGGGATGGGCGCTGAAGCTTTCTTT	CASSGGMGAEAFF
TRBV23-1	TRBD1	TRBJ1-3	17	-	TGCGCCAGCAGTCATCCCCCAGGGGGTCCTTCTGGAAACACCATATATTTT	CASSHPPGGPSGNTIYF
TRBV28	-	TRBJ1-1	12	-	TGTGCCAGCAAGGTTAGTGGCAGGGAAGCTTTCTTT	CASKVSGREAFF
TRBV10-3	TRBD1	TRBJ2-2	14	-	TGTGCCATCAGAAGACAGGGGGTCTCCGGGGAGCTGTTTTTT	CAIRRQGVSGELFF
TRBV27	TRBD2	TRBJ2-2	16	once	TGTGCCAGCAGTTTAATCCCGGGAGGGTCTTTCGGGGAGCTGTTTTTT	CASSLIPGGSFGELFF
TRBV11-2	TRBD2	TRBJ2-1	15	-	TGTGCCAGCAGCTTCCGACTAGCGGGAGACAATGAGCAGTTCTTC	CASSFRLAGDNEQFF
TRBV27	-	TRBJ2-1	14	-	TGTGCCAGCAGTTTTAATACAGGGCTAATTGAGCAGTTCTTC	CASSFNTGLIEQFF
TRBV2	TRBD1	TRBJ1-1	15	-	TGTGCCAGCAGTGAATTGGGACAGGGGTCGGGTGAAGCTTTCTTT	CASSELGQGSGEAFF
TRBV5-1	-	TRBJ2-7	15	-	TGCGCCAGCAGCTTGGGCGGGACAGTAAACTACGAGCAGTACTTC	CASSLGGTVNYEQYF
TRBV30	TRBD1	TRBJ2-7	13	-	TGTGCCTGGAGGGACAGGGGGTCCTACGAGCAGTACTTC	CAWRDRGSYEQYF
TRBV15	-	TRBJ1-5	15	-	TGTGCCACCAGCAGAGGAGGGTCTGCGAGTCAGCCCCAGCATTTT	CATSRGGSASQPQHF
TRBV11-3	-	TRBJ2-2	15	-	TGTGCCAGCAGCTTATCCGGGGCGAACACCGGGGAGCTGTTTTTT	CASSLSGANTGELFF
TRBV28	-	TRBJ2-7	15	few	TGTGCCAGCAGTCCCGCCTTGGGCAGGACCTACGAGCAGTACTTC	CASSPALGRTYEQYF
TRBV2	-	TRBJ2-4	14	-	TGTGCCAGCAGTGAAGCGCTCAGGGGCCCGAGGTATTACTTC	CASSEALRGPRYYF
TRBV28	TRBD1	TRBJ1-3	17	-	TGTGCCAGCAGTTACCCCGGGACAGGGGGCTCTGGAAACACCATATATTTT	CASSYPGTGGSGNTIYF
TRBV19	TRBD2	TRBJ2-1	20	-	TGTGCCAGTAGTATAGGATTTGGGACTAGCGGGAGTGTGAGGCGCAATGAGCAGTTCTTC	CASSIGFGTSGSVRRNEQFF
TRBV9	TRBD2	TRBJ2-3	16	-	TGTGCCAGCAGCGATATAGCGGGTGGTTACACAGATACGCAGTATTTT	CASSDIAGGYTDTQYF
TRBV27	-	TRBJ2-2	17	-	TGTGCCAGCAGTAGGGCCGGGACTCTAGCTTTCACCGGGGAGCTGTTTTTT	CASSRAGTLAFTGELFF
TRBV6-1	-	TRBJ1-2	13	-	TGTGCCAGCAGCTTGGACAGCAACTATGGCTACACCTTC	CASSLDSNYGYTF
TRBV5-6	-	TRBJ2-3	15	-	TGTGCCAGCAGCTTGCGAGCGGGCAGCAGGGATACGCAGTATTTT	CASSLRAGSRDTQYF
TRBV7-2	-	TRBJ2-3	12	-	TGTGCCAGCAGCGTAAGACAGATTACGCAGTATTTT	CASSVRQITQYF
TRBV5-1	-	TRBJ2-1	12	-	TGCGCCAGCAGCTTTCCTAACAATGAGCAGTTCTTC	CASSFPNNEQFF
TRBV4-1	TRBD2	TRBJ2-5	16	-	TGCGCCAGCAGTCTCGGGACTAGCGGAATCCAAGAGACCCAGTACTTC	CASSLGTSGIQETQYF